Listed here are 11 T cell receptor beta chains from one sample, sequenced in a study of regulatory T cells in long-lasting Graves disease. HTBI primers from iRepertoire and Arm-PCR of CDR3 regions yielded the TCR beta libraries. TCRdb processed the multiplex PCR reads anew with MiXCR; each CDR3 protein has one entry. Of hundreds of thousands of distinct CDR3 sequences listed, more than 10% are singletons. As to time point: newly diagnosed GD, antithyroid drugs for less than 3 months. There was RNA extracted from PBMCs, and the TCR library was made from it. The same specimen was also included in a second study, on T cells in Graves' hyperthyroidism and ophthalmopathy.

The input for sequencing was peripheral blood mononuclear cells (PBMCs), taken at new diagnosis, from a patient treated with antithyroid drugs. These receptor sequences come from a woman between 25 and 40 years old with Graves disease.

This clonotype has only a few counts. This chain's CDR3 is CASSLRRAYNEQFF. CDR3 coding DNA: TGTGCCAGCAGTTTAAGACGGGCCTACAATGAGCAGTTCTTC. The chain joins TRBV12-3 or TRBV12-4 to TRBJ2-1; the D is unclear. This CDR3 spans 14 amino acids. The V end lost 2 bases, the J end lost 2 bases, and 7 bases lay between the germline ends.

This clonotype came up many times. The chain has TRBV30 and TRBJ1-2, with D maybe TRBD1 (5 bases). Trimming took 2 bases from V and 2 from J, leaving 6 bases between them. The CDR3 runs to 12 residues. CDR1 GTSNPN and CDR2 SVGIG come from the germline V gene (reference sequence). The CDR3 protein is CAWSRDNYGYTF. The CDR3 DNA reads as TGTGCCTGGAGTAGGGACAACTATGGCTACACCTTC.

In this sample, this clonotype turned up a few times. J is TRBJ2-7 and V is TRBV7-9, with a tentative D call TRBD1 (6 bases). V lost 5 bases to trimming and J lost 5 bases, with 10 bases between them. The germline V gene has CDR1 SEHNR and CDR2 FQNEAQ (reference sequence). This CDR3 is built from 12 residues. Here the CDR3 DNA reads TGTGCCAGCAGCCCCCGGGACAACGAGCAGTACTTC. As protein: CASSPRDNEQYF.

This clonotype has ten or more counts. The CDR3 sequence: CASSLEPSGTYNEQFF. The DNA for the CDR3 is TGTGCCAGCAGCTTAGAGCCTAGCGGGACCTACAATGAGCAGTTCTTC. The V call is TRBV7-9, the J call TRBJ2-1, with 9 positions matching TRBD2. Trimming took 1 base from V and 2 from J; bases not matched to a gene: 3. This CDR3 has 16 amino acids. Germline V gene lookup returns CDR1 SEHNR and CDR2 FQNEAQ (reference sequence).

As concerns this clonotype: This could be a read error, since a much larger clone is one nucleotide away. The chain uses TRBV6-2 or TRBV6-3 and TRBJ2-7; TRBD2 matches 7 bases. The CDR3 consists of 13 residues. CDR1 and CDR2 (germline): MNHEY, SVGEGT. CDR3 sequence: CASGYGLGYEQYF. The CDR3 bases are TGTGCCAGCGGTTACGGACTAGGGTACGAGCAGTACTTC.

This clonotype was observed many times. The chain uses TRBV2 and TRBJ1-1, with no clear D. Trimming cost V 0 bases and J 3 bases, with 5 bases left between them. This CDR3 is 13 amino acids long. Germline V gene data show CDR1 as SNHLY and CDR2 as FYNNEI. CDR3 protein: CASSEAWDTEAFF. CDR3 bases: TGTGCCAGCAGTGAAGCCTGGGACACTGAAGCTTTCTTT.

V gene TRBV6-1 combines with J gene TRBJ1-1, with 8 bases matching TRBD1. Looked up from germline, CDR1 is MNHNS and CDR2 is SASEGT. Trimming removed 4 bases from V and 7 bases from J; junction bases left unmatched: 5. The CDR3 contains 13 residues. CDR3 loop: CASSGQGMGEAFF. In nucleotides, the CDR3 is TGTGCCAGCAGTGGACAGGGGATGGGTGAAGCTTTCTTT.

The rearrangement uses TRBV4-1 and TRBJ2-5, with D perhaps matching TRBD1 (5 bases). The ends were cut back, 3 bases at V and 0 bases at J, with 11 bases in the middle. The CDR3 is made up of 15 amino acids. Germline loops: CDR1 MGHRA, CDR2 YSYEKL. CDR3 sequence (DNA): TGCGCCAGCAGCCACTCTTCCAGGGACCAAGAGACCCAGTACTTC. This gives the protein CASSHSSRDQETQYF.

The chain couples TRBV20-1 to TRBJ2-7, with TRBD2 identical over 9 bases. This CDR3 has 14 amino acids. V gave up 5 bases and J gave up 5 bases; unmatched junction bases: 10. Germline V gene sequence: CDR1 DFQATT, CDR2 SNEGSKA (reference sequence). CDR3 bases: TGCAGTGCTCCCGGGACTAGCCCCTTAGACGAGCAGTACTTC. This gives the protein CSAPGTSPLDEQYF.

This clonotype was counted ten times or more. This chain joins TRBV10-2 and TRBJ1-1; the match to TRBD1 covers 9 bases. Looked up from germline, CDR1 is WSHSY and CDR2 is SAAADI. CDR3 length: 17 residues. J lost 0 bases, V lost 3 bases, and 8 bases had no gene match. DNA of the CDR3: TGCGCCAGCAGTGATGACAGGGGGTTATTCATGAACACTGAAGCTTTCTTT. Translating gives CASSDDRGLFMNTEAFF.

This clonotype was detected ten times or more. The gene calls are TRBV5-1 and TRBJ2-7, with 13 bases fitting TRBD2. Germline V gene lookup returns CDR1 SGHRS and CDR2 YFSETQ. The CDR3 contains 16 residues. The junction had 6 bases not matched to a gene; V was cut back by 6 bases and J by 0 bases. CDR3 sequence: CASTRGTSGNSYEQYF. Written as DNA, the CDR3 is TGCGCCAGCACCCGAGGGACTAGCGGGAACTCCTACGAGCAGTACTTC.